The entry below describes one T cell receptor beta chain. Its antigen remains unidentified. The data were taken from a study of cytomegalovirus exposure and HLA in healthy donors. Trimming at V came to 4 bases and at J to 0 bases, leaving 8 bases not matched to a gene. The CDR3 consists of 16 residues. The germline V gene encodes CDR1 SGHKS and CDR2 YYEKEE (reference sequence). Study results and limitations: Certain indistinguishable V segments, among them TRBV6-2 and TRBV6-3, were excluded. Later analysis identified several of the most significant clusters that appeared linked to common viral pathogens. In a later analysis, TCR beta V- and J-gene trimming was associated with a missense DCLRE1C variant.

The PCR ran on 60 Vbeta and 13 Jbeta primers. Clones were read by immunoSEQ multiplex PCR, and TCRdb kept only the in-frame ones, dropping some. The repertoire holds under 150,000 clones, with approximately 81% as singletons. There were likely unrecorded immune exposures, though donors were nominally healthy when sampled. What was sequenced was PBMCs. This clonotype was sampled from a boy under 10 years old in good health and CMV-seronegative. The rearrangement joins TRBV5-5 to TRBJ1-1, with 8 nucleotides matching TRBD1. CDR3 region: CASSRTRTGLNTEAFF. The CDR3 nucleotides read TGTGCCAGCAGCAGAACCCGGACAGGGCTGAACACTGAAGCTTTCTTT.